Listed below are T cell receptor beta chains from one sample, sequenced in a study of blood T cell repertoires in COVID-19. The method was immunoSEQ multiplex PCR; TCRdb's version includes in-frame clones alone and lacks a portion of them. This sample has 150,000 to 200,000 clones, with approximately 85% found just once. Sequenced: peripheral blood. Every receptor here comes from a human donor with active or convalescent COVID-19. The donor label of this sample is uncertain. CDR3s leave out the opening cysteine and the closing phenylalanine or tryptophan. The order of the fields is clone size, J gene, CDR3 length, V gene, CDR3 protein. Where a row states a size, it is once, few, many or the class of an expanded clone; other rows omit it.

NA TRBJ1-6 13 TRBV30 AWSVTGSNNSPLH
NA TRBJ2-2 13 TRBV9 ASSEVAGNTGELF
NA TRBJ2-2 13 TRBV9 ASSGVAGVTGELF
few TRBJ1-1 11 TRBV29-1 SVDKGTATEAF
NA TRBJ2-1 16 TRBV9 ASRAIPGHPKIYNEQF
NA TRBJ1-2 12 TRBV5-1 ASKARDRVGGYT
NA TRBJ1-2 11 TRBV27 ASSLNRGHGYT
NA TRBJ2-7 17 TRBV11-2 ASSLDSSGRRDRTYEQY
once TRBJ2-3 14 TRBV7-2 ASSPFGGGMTDTQY
NA TRBJ1-1 13 TRBV6-5 ASRGAGAGVAEAF
NA TRBJ2-1 11 TRBV2 ASSDSGYNEQF
NA TRBJ2-7 16 TRBV5-5 ASSAPSRVGAGGYEQY
NA TRBJ2-7 13 TRBV3-1/TRBV3-2 ASSPTLAGVTEQY
NA TRBJ1-3 14 TRBV5-6 ASSWGSGGTGNTIY
NA TRBJ2-5 12 TRBV11-2 ASSTYRGQETQY
NA TRBJ1-1 11 TRBV28 ASSLNPLVEAF
few TRBJ1-6 11 TRBV27 ASSLTGRAPLH
NA TRBJ2-5 13 TRBV11-2 ASSLGLAGQETQY
NA TRBJ2-1 16 TRBV7-2 ASSLGGMVGLAYNEQF
NA TRBJ1-2 11 TRBV30 AWNIPPGYGYT
NA TRBJ2-2 15 TRBV5-4 ASSLRGAGGNFGELF
NA TRBJ1-4 13 TRBV6-5 ASSDPTEINEKLF
NA TRBJ2-5 12 TRBV5-4 ASSLRGGQETQY
NA TRBJ2-3 14 TRBV5-1 ASSQGLAGGIDTQY
NA TRBJ2-1 14 TRBV2 ASTRRIAGSGNEQF
NA TRBJ2-5 14 TRBV9 ASSVRPSGGKETQY
NA TRBJ2-3 14 TRBV3-1/TRBV3-2 ASSQGLAGGTDTQY
few TRBJ2-7 14 TRBV4-3 ASSQARDSLWGEQY
NA TRBJ1-5 9 TRBV28 ASGRGQPQH
NA TRBJ2-7 9 TRBV9 ASGTGYEQY
NA TRBJ1-5 12 TRBV24-1 ATSGSTSNQPQH
NA TRBJ2-5 11 TRBV23-1 ASSQERGRTQY
NA TRBJ1-4 13 TRBV5-1 ASSPTQGQSEKLF
few TRBJ2-3 14 TRBV7-2 ASSFLSGGRTDTQY
NA TRBJ2-5 15 TRBV6-2/TRBV6-3 ASSSRDSLLPPETQY
NA TRBJ2-5 13 TRBV5-1 ASSFGRGAQETQY